Given below is one TCR beta chain in context. The CDR3 is 12 residues long. V dropped 7 bases and J dropped 5 bases, with 9 bases sitting between them. Per germline, CDR1 MDHEN and CDR2 SYDVKM. These data come from a study of response to subunit inactivated influenza vaccine. In TCRdb, the RT-PCR reads were re-called with MiXCR into one record per CDR3 protein. Among a few hundred thousand distinct CDR3 sequences listed, 12% were seen once. Specimen: non-naive T cells sorted from PBMCs, collected 14 to 15 days before vaccination. This sequence was found in a man aged 45-65 years who received an inactivated influenza vaccine. The rearrangement links TRBV28 to TRBJ2-1; D might be TRBD2 (6 bases). The CDR3 nucleotides read TGTGCCAGCAACGTAGCGGACAATGAGCAGTTCTTC. It codes for CASNVADNEQFF.